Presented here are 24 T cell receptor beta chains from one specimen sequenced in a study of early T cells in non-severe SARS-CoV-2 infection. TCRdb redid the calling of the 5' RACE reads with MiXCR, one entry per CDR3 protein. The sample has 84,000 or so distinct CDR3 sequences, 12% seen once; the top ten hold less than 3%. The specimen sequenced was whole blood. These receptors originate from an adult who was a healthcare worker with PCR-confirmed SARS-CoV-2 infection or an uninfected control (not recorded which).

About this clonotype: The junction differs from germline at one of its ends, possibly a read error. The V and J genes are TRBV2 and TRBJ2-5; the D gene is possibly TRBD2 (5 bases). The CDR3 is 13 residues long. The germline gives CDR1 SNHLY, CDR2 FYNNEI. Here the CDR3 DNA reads TGTACCAGCAGTACTAGAATTCAAGAGACCCAGTACTTC. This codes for CTSSTRIQETQYF. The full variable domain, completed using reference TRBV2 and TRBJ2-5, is EPEVTQTPSHQVTQMGQEVILRCVPISNHLYFYWYRQILGQKVEFLVSFYNNEISEKSEIFDDQFSVERPDGSNFTLKIRSTKLEDSAMYFCTSSTRIQETQYFGPGTRLLVL.

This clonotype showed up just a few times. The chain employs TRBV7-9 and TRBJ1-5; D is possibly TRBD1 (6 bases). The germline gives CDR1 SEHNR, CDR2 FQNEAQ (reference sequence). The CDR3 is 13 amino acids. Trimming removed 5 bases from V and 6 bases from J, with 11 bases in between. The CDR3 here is CASSPVRGQPQHF. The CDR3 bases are TGTGCCAGCAGCCCAGTCAGGGGTCAGCCCCAGCATTTT.

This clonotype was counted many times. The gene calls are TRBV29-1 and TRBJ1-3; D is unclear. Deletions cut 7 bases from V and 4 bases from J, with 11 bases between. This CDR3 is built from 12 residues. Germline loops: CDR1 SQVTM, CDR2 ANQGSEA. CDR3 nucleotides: TGCAGCGCAAGGGCGCAAGGAAACACCATATATTTT. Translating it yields CSARAQGNTIYF.

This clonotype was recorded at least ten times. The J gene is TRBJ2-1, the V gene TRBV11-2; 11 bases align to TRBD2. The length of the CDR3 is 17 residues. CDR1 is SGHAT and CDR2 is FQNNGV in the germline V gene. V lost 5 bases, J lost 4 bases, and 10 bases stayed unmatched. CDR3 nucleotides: TGTGCCAGCAGCCCATGGACCGGGACTAGCGGATACAATGAGCAGTTCTTC. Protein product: CASSPWTGTSGYNEQFF.

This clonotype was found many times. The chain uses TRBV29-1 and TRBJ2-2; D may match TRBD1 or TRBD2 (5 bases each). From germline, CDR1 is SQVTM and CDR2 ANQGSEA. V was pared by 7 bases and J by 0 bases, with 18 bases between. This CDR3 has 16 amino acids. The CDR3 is CSARPPGTANTGELFF. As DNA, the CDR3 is TGCAGCGCCCGCCCACCCGGGACGGCGAACACCGGGGAGCTGTTTTTT.

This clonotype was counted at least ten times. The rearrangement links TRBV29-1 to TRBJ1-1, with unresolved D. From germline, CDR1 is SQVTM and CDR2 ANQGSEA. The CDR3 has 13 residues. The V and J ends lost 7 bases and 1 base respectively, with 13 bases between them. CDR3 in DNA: TGCAGCGCGTTGGGAGGCCGGAACACTGAAGCTTTCTTT. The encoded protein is CSALGGRNTEAFF. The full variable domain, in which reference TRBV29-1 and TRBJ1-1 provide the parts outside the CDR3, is SAVISQKPSRDICQRGTSLTIQCQVDSQVTMMFWYRQQPGQSLTLIATANQGSEATYESGFVIDKFPISRPNLTFSTLTVSNMSPEDSSIYLCSALGGRNTEAFFGQGTRLTVV.

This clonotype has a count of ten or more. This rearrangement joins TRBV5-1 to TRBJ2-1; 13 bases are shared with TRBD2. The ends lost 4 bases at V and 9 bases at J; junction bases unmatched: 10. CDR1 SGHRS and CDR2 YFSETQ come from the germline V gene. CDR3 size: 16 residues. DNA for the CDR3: TGCGCCAGCAGCCTATGGACTAGCGGGAGTGGGTCTGAGCAGTTCTTC. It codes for CASSLWTSGSGSEQFF.

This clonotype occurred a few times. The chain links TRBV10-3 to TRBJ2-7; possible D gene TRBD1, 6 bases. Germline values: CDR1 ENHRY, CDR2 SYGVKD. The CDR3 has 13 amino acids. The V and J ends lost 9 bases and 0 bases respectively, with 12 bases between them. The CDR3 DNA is TGTGCCATGACCCCGGACAGCTCCTACGAGCAGTACTTC. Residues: CAMTPDSSYEQYF.

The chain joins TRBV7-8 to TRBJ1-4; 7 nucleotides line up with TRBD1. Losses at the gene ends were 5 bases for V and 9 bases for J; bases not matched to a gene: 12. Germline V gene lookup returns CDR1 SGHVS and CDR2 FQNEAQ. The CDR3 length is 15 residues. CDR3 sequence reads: CASSPTTGRPQKLFF. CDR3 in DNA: TGTGCCAGCAGCCCGACGACAGGGCGACCTCAAAAACTGTTTTTT. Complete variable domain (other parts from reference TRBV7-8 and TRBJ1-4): GAGVSQSPRYKVAKRGQDVALRCDPISGHVSLFWYQQALGQGPEFLTYFQNEAQLDKSGLPSDRFFAERPEGSVSTLKIQRTQQEDSAVYLCASSPTTGRPQKLFFGSGTQLSVL.

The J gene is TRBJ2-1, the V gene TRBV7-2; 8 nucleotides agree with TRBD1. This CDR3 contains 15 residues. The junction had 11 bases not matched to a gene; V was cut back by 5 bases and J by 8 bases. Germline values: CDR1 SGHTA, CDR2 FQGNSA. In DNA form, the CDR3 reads TGTGCCAGCAGCCCCCAACGTGACAGGGGACATGAGCAGTTCTTC. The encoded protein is CASSPQRDRGHEQFF.

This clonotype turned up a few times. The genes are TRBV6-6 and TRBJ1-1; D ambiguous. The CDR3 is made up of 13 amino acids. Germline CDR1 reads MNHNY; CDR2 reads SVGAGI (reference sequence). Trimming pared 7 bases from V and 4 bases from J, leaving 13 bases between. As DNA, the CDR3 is TGTGCCAGCACCGCACCGGGAAGCACTGAAGCTTTCTTT. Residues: CASTAPGSTEAFF.

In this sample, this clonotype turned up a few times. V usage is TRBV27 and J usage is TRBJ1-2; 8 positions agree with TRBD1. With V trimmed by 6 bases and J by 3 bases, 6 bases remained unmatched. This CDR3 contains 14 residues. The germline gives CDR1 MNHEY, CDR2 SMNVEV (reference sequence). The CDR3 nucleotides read TGTGCCAGCAGAACGACAGGGGCACACTATGGCTACACCTTC. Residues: CASRTTGAHYGYTF.

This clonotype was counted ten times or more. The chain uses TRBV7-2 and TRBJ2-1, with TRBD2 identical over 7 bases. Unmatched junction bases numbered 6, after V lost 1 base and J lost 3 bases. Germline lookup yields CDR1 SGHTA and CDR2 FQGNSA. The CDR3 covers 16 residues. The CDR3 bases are TGTGCCAGCAGCTTAGTACGGCTAGCGGTCTACAATGAGCAGTTCTTC. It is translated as CASSLVRLAVYNEQFF. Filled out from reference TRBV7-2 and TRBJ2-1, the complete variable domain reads GAGVSQSPSNKVTEKGKDVELRCDPISGHTALYWYRQSLGQGLEFLIYFQGNSAPDKSGLPSDRFSAERTGGSVSTLTIQRTQQEDSAVYLCASSLVRLAVYNEQFFGPGTRLTVL.

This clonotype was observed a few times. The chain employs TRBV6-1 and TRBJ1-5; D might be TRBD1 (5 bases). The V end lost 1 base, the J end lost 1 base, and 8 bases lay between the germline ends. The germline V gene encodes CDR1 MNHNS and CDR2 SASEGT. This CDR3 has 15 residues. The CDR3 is CASSEGQKSNQPQHF. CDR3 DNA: TGTGCCAGCAGTGAAGGACAGAAGAGCAATCAGCCCCAGCATTTT.

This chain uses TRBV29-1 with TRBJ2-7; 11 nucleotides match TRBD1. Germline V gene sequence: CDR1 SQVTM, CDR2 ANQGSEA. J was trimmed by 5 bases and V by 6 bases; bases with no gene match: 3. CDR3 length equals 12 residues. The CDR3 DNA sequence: TGCAGCGTACGGACAGGGGGCCACGAGCAGTACTTC. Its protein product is CSVRTGGHEQYF.

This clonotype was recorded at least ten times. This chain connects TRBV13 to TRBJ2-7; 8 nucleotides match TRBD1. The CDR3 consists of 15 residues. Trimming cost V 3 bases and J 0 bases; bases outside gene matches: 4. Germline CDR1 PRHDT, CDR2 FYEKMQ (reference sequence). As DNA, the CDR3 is TGTGCCAGCAGCTTCATGGGACAGGTCTCCTACGAGCAGTACTTC. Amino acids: CASSFMGQVSYEQYF.

The CDR3 DNA reads TGTGCCAGCAGCATCTCCCGGACACCCGGGGGTCAGTTCTTC. Its translation is CASSISRTPGGQFF. The chain carries TRBV7-2 and TRBJ2-1, with D maybe TRBD2 (6 bases). The V gene's germline CDR1 is SGHTA and CDR2 FQGNSA. This CDR3 spans 14 amino acids. The V end was cut by 5 bases, the J end by 13 bases, with 21 bases between.

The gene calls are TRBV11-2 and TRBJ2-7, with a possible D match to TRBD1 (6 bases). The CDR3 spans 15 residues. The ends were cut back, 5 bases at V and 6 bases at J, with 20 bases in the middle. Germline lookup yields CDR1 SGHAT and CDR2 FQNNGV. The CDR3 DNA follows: TGTGCCAGCAGCCCTAGGGGGACCCGGGGTGGCGAGCAGTACTTC. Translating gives CASSPRGTRGGEQYF.

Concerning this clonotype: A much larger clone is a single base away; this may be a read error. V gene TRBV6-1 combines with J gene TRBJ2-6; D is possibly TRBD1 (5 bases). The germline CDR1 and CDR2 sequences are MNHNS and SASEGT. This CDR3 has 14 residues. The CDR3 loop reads CASSGHSGANVPTF. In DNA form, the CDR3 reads TGTGCCAGCAGTGGGCACTCTGGGGCCAACGTCCCGACTTTC.

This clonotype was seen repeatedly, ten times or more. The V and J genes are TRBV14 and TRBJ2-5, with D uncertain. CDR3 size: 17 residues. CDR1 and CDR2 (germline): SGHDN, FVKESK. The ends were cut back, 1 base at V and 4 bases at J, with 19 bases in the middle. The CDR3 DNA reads TGTGCCAGCAGCCAAGTGCCAGCTGTCGCTTTGGGAGAGACCCAGTACTTC. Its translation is CASSQVPAVALGETQYF.

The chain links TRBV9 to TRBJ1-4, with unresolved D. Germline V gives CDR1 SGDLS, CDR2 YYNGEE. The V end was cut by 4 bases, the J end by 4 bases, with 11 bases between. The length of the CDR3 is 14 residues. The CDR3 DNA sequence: TGTGCCAGCAGCTTTGGACCGGTTAATGAAAAACTGTTTTTT. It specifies CASSFGPVNEKLFF.

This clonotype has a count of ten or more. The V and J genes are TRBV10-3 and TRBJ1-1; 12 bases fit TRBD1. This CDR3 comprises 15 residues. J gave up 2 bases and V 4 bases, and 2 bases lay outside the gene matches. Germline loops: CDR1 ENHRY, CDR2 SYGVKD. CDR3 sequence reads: CAISGDRGPNTEAFF. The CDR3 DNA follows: TGTGCCATCAGTGGGGACAGGGGGCCAAACACTGAAGCTTTCTTT.

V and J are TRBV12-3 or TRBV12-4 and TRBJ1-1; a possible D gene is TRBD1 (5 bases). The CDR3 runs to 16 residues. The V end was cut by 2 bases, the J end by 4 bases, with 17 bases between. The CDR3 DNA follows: TGTGCCAGCAGTTTACGATACATGGGTGGGGGCACTGAAGCTTTCTTT. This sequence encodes CASSLRYMGGGTEAFF.

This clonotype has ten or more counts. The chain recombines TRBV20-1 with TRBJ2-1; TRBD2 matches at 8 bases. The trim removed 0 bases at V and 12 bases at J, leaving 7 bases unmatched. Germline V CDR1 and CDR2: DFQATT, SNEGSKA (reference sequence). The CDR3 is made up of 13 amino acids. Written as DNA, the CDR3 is TGCAGTGCTAGAGATCTGGCGGGGGGAGGGCAGTTCTTC. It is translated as CSARDLAGGGQFF.